The clone carrying this T cell receptor (beta chain) was counted at least ten times. Sample-barcoded 5' priming and a J-beta primer mix drove a second PCR of 7 to 11 cycles. TCRdb passed the 5' RACE reads through MiXCR, listing each CDR3 protein once. The repertoire holds hundreds of thousands of distinct CDR3 sequences, with approximately 31% as singletons. The record originates from a study of blood T cells in healthy people across ages. The material sequenced was blood. This clonotype was sampled from a woman aged 80 or over in good health.

The CDR3 spells CASSSSYGGNEQFF. CDR3 DNA sequence: TGTGCCAGCAGCTCGAGCTACGGGGGCAATGAGCAGTTCTTC. V is TRBV11-1 and J is TRBJ2-1; maybe TRBD2 (6 bases). CDR3 length: 14 amino acids. Trimming removed 4 bases from V and 6 bases from J, with 13 bases in between. CDR1 is SGHAT, CDR2 FQDESV, per germline (reference sequence).